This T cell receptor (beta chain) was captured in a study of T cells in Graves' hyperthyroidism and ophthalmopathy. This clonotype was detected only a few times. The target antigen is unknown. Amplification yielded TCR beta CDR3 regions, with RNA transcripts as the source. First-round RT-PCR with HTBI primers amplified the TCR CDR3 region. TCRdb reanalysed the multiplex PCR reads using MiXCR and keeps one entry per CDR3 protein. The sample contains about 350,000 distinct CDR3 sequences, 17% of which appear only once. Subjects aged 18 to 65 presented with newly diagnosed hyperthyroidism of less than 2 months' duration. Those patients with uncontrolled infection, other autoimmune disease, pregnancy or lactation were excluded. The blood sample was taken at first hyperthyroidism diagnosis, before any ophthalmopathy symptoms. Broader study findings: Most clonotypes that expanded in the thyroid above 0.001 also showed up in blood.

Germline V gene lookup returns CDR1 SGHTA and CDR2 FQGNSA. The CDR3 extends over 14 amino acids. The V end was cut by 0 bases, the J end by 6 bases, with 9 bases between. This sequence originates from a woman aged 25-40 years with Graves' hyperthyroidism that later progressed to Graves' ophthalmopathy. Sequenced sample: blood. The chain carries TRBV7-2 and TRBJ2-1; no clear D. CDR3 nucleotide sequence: TGTGCCAGCAGCTTAGCAGAGGTCCGCAATGAGCAGTTCTTC. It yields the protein CASSLAEVRNEQFF.